Listed below are T cell receptor beta chains from one sample, sequenced in a study of persistence of HIV-infected CD4 T cells. Clones were read by immunoSEQ multiplex PCR, and TCRdb kept only the in-frame ones, dropping some. The table lists 35,000 to 45,000 clones, roughly 86% of them singletons. What these receptors recognize is not known. The sample was CD4+ T cells sorted from PBMCs after roughly 17-hour stimulation, taken from a patient who received antiretroviral therapy. The source is an adult man with HIV who was CMV-seropositive. The CDR3 runs from the conserved cysteine through the conserved F or W. A D gene is named only where the DNA matches it firmly. Expanded clones get a size class; other rows say once, few or many, or leave the size out.

d_gene | abundance | j_gene | v_gene | CDR3aa | CDR3nt
- | - | TRBJ1-5 | TRBV5-1 | CASSLEGERNQPQHF | TGCGCCAGCAGCTTGGAGGGGGAACGCAATCAGCCCCAGCATTTT
TRBD1 | - | TRBJ1-5 | TRBV6-5 | CASRSRDSQPQHF | TGTGCCAGCAGAAGTCGGGACAGTCAGCCCCAGCATTTT
TRBD1 | once | TRBJ2-1 | TRBV24-1 | CAASDPRQGPPNEQFF | TGTGCCGCCAGTGATCCGAGACAGGGGCCCCCCAATGAGCAGTTCTTC
- | - | TRBJ2-3 | TRBV4-1 | CASSHPSGGTSTDTQYF | TGCGCCAGCAGCCACCCCTCAGGGGGGACGAGCACAGATACGCAGTATTTT
- | - | TRBJ2-1 | TRBV30 | CAWSLLAYNEQFF | TGTGCCTGGAGTCTTCTAGCTTACAATGAGCAGTTCTTC
TRBD2 | - | TRBJ2-7 | TRBV6-5 | CASSYGSGGLFYEQYF | TGTGCCAGCAGTTACGGTTCGGGGGGGCTCTTCTACGAGCAGTACTTC
TRBD1 | - | TRBJ2-2 | TRBV10-1 | CASSERQGLTGELFF | TGCGCCAGCAGTGAGAGACAGGGTTTGACCGGGGAGCTGTTTTTT
- | - | TRBJ2-7 | TRBV5-6 | CASSLGQRAVSYEQYF | TGTGCCAGCAGCTTGGGACAGAGGGCCGTATCCTACGAGCAGTACTTC
TRBD1 | - | TRBJ1-2 | TRBV7-8 | CASSQGQGINFYGYTF | TGTGCCAGCAGCCAGGGACAGGGGATTAATTTCTATGGCTACACCTTC
TRBD1 | - | TRBJ1-1 | TRBV19 | CASSRTGSEAFF | TGTGCCAGTAGTAGGACAGGGAGTGAAGCTTTCTTT
TRBD2 | - | TRBJ2-3 | TRBV10-3 | CAIRDSGSPTDTQYF | TGTGCCATCAGAGATAGCGGGAGCCCCACAGATACGCAGTATTTT
TRBD1 | - | TRBJ1-2 | TRBV6-6 | CASSTGQGPYGYTF | TGTGCCAGCAGTACAGGACAGGGGCCTTATGGCTACACCTTC
- | - | TRBJ2-1 | TRBV27 | CASSSYSPGANEQFF | TGTGCCAGCAGTTCGTATAGCCCCGGGGCGAATGAGCAGTTCTTC
- | once | TRBJ2-2 | TRBV4-1 | CASSQPWAELFF | TGCGCCAGCAGCCAACCTTGGGCGGAGCTGTTTTTT
TRBD1 | medium-sized | TRBJ2-1 | TRBV3-1/TRBV3-2 | CASSRTGSNNEQFF | TGTGCCAGCAGCCGGACAGGGTCCAACAATGAGCAGTTCTTC
- | - | TRBJ2-7 | TRBV18 | CASSPARGSYEQYF | TGTGCCAGCTCTCCGGCCAGGGGAAGCTACGAGCAGTACTTC
- | - | TRBJ1-4 | TRBV5-8 | CASSPRQLFF | TGTGCCAGCAGCCCCAGGCAACTGTTTTTT
- | - | TRBJ2-3 | TRBV6-2/TRBV6-3 | CASSYQGISSTDTQYF | TGTGCCAGCAGTTACCAGGGAATATCTAGCACAGATACGCAGTATTTT
- | - | TRBJ2-6 | TRBV27 | CASSLDPFSSGANVLTF | TGTGCCAGCAGTTTAGACCCTTTCAGCTCTGGGGCCAACGTCCTGACTTTC
- | - | TRBJ1-1 | TRBV30 | CAWTPFYNTEAFF | TGTGCCTGGACCCCCTTTTACAACACTGAAGCTTTCTTT
- | - | TRBJ2-3 | TRBV4-1 | CASSLGPSTDTQYF | TGCGCCAGCAGCCTAGGACCCTCCACAGATACGCAGTATTTT
- | - | TRBJ1-3 | TRBV4-1 | CASSQGRGQGSGNTIYF | TGCGCCAGCAGCCAAGGCAGGGGTCAGGGCTCTGGAAACACCATATATTTT
TRBD2 | - | TRBJ2-7 | TRBV13 | CASSLTSGRPREQYF | TGTGCCAGCAGCTTGACTAGCGGGAGGCCTAGGGAGCAGTACTTC
- | medium-sized | TRBJ1-5 | TRBV14 | CASSPRPVRKNSNQPQHF | TGTGCCAGCAGCCCTCGACCTGTACGGAAAAATAGCAATCAGCCCCAGCATTTT
TRBD1 | - | TRBJ2-7 | TRBV27 | CASSSTGQGSYEQYF | TGTGCCAGCAGTTCCACGGGACAGGGGTCCTACGAGCAGTACTTC
TRBD1 | - | TRBJ1-5 | TRBV7-2 | CASNTGGGNQPQHF | TGTGCCAGCAACACAGGGGGCGGCAATCAGCCCCAGCATTTT
- | - | TRBJ1-1 | TRBV5-1 | CASSFGTGPPEAFF | TGCGCCAGCAGCTTCGGGACCGGACCGCCTGAAGCTTTCTTT
TRBD1 | - | TRBJ2-7 | TRBV2 | CASIRTGLSYEQYF | TGTGCCAGCATTAGGACAGGGCTTTCCTACGAGCAGTACTTC
TRBD1 | - | TRBJ1-1 | TRBV19 | CASSIGDRANTEAFF | TGTGCCAGTAGTATTGGGGACAGGGCGAACACTGAAGCTTTCTTT
- | - | TRBJ1-2 | TRBV19 | CASSRGTGRDNYGYTF | TGTGCCAGTAGCAGAGGGACGGGAAGGGATAACTATGGCTACACCTTC
- | - | TRBJ2-7 | TRBV5-1 | CASSLTVQGGYEQYF | TGCGCCAGCAGCTTGACTGTTCAGGGTGGCTACGAGCAGTACTTC
- | - | TRBJ2-2 | TRBV27 | CASRGGGATNTGELFF | TGTGCCAGCAGGGGCGGGGGCGCCACGAACACCGGGGAGCTGTTTTTT
TRBD2 | - | TRBJ2-2 | TRBV9 | CASSLSGVLTGELFF | TGTGCCAGCAGCCTGAGCGGGGTTCTTACCGGGGAGCTGTTTTTT
- | - | TRBJ2-7 | TRBV5-1 | CASSLAGDQVGQYF | TGCGCCAGCAGCTTGGCCGGTGATCAGGTCGGGCAGTACTTC
TRBD1 | - | TRBJ1-1 | TRBV5-6 | CASSFKPTGGTEAFF | TGTGCCAGCAGCTTTAAACCCACAGGGGGGACTGAAGCTTTCTTT
TRBD1 | - | TRBJ1-6 | TRBV2 | CASIKMGQSANSPLHF | TGTGCCAGCATTAAGATGGGACAGAGTGCCAATTCACCCCTCCACTTT
- | - | TRBJ2-7 | TRBV11-3 | CASSAGDGYEQYF | TGTGCCAGCAGCGCAGGGGATGGGTACGAGCAGTACTTC
- | - | TRBJ1-6 | TRBV7-2 | CASSLDQSSYNSPLHF | TGTGCCAGCAGCTTAGACCAGAGCTCCTATAATTCACCCCTCCACTTT
- | - | TRBJ1-2 | TRBV29-1 | CSVVATWSGYTF | TGCAGCGTTGTGGCAACCTGGAGTGGCTACACCTTC
- | - | TRBJ1-2 | TRBV6-4 | CASRPGENYGYTF | TGTGCCAGCAGGCCGGGGGAAAACTATGGCTACACCTTC
TRBD1 | - | TRBJ2-7 | TRBV5-1 | CASSLGDSPYEQYF | TGCGCCAGCAGCTTGGGGGACAGCCCCTACGAGCAGTACTTC
- | - | TRBJ2-4 | TRBV11-2 | CASSLVLGAKNIQYF | TGTGCCAGCAGCTTAGTGCTGGGGGCCAAAAACATTCAGTACTTC
- | - | TRBJ2-7 | TRBV28 | CASTKRGFRGEQYF | TGTGCCAGCACTAAAAGAGGCTTTAGAGGCGAGCAGTACTTC
- | - | TRBJ1-2 | TRBV6-5 | CASTYEGALGGYTF | TGTGCCAGCACTTATGAAGGGGCACTGGGGGGCTACACCTTC
- | once | TRBJ2-7 | TRBV10-3 | CAISEFNYEQYF | TGTGCCATCAGTGAGTTCAACTACGAGCAGTACTTC
- | - | TRBJ2-7 | TRBV7-2 | CASSLESNYYEQYF | TGTGCCAGCAGCTTAGAAAGTAATTACTACGAGCAGTACTTC
- | - | TRBJ2-6 | TRBV20-1 | CSASYTGANVLTF | TGCAGTGCTAGTTATACCGGGGCCAACGTCCTGACTTTC